This T cell receptor beta chain was sequenced during a study of Graves' ophthalmopathy and Graves' hyperthyroidism. Comments on this clonotype: The antigen remains unidentified.

Newly diagnosed, the hyperthyroidism patients had under 2 months' duration and were aged 18 to 65. Study results and caveats: For predicting ophthalmopathy progression, the model had nearly 71% sensitivity and 72.22% specificity. Researchers report that a 13-signature model separated ophthalmopathy from stable hyperthyroidism, posting about 88% sensitivity and more than 70% specificity.

TCR beta CDR3 amplification used RNA transcripts. The workflow started with a first-round RT-PCR run with HTBI primers and then moved on to a second-round multiplex PCR. TCRdb processed the multiplex PCR reads anew with MiXCR; each CDR3 protein has one entry. The data contain 400,000 to 450,000 distinct CDR3 sequences, around 21% of them seen just once; the ten biggest clones take up approximately 3.2%. The sequenced sample was peripheral blood. This sequence was found in a woman aged 18-29 years with stable Graves' hyperthyroidism.

CDR3: CASSLGPLSSGNTIYF. The CDR3 nucleotides read TGTGCCAGCAGCTTGGGACCGCTGAGCTCTGGAAACACCATATATTTT. J is TRBJ1-3 and V is TRBV7-3; D is perhaps TRBD1 (5 bases). This CDR3 comprises 16 residues. Trimming shortened V by 3 bases and J by 0 bases, and 12 bases separated the two germline ends. Germline values: CDR1 SGHTA, CDR2 FQGTGA.